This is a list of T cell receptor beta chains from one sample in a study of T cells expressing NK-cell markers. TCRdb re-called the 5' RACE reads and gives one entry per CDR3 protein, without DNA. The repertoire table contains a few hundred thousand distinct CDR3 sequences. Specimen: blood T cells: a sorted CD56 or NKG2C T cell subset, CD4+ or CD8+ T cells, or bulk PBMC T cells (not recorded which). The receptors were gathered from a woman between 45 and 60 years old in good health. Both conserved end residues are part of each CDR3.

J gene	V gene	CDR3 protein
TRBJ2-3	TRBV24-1	CATSNRGDTQYF
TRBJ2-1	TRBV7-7	CASRSGAGNSYNEQFF
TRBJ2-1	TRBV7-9	CASTPDRGLNSGSLYEQFF
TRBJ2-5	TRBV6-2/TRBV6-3	CASSRTDQETQYF
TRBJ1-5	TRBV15	CATSSLDRPNQPQHF
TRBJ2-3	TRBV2	CASRRDRGRADTQYF
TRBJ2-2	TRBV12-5	CASAPPKYTGELFF
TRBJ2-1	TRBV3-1	CASSQDSWGEQFF
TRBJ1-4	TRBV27	CASSSRLSSPSTNEKLFF
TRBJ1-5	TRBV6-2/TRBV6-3	CASRVRNRVFNQPQHF
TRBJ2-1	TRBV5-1	CASSVKSGNNEQFF
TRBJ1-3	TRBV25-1	CASRATGPGNTIYF
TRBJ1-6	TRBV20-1	CSARTGQATSSYNSPLHF
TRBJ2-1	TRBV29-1	CSARDYSDEQFF
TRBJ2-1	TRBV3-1	CASSPNPGLAGGEQFF
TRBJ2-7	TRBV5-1	CASSLGGSSYEQYF
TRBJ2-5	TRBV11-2	CASSGGTSGSITPQQETQYF
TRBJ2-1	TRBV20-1	CSAKLGFILRNEQFF
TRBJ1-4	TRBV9	CASSVRTGLKEKLFF
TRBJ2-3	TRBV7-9	CASSSFVTDTQYF
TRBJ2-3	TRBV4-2	CASSQGLAGATDTQYF
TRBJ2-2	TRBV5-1	CASSLGSGTRTGELFF
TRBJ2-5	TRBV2	CASSGDRRSPKETQYF
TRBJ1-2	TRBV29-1	CSVTGASRGYTF
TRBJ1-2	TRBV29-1	CSVNRGANYGYTF
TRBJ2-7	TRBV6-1	CASSLSGTIYEQYF
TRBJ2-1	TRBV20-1	CSATGLAGGPSVNEQFF
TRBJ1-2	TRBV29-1	CSVQDGDGYTF
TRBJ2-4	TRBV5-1	CASSRGQGIANIQYF
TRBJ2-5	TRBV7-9	CASSLLEQQETQYF
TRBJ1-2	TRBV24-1	CATSDPSLRSGGYTF
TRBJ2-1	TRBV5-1	CASSFRQGWDEQFF
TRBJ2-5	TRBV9	CASSVGQQETQYF
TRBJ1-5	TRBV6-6	CASSYSGRGLSQPQHF
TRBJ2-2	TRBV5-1	CASSSNRNTGELFF
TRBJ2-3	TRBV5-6	CASSFSASGVSPGTQYF
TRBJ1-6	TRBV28	CASRPGQGDNSPLHF
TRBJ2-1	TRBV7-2	CASSVLAGGNEQFF
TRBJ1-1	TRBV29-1	CSGGAGLNTEAFF
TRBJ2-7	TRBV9	CASSVAQGGGDEQYF
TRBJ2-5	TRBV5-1	CASSLVQGGSQETQYF
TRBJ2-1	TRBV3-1	CASSPHQARGEQFF
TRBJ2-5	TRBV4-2	CASSQGPGVETQYF
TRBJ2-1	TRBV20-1	CSARAGRGEQFF
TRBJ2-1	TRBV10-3	CAIRNRDNEQFF
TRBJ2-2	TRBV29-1	CSVAARGTGELFF
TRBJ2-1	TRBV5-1	CASSVSEQSSYNEQFF
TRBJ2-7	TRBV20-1	CSASSGRMREQYF
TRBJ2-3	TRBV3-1	CASSQVRASGDTDTQYF
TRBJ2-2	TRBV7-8	CASSLGADTGELFF